Listed below are T cell receptor beta chains from one sample, sequenced in a study of shared clonotypes between healthy human individuals. TCRdb keeps only in-frame clones here, not all; method: immunoSEQ multiplex PCR. The sample consists of over a million clones, about 98.5% of them appearing once. Source material: naive CD4+ T cells sorted from blood. The source of these receptors is a young man in good health. The CDR3 runs from the conserved cysteine through the conserved F or W. The D gene is left open where the match is weak. Clone size is shown for a subset of rows, as once, few, many or a class of expanded clone.

D gene	J gene	clone size	V gene	CDR3 DNA	CDR3 protein
.	TRBJ1-1	.	TRBV2	TGTGCCAGCAGTGTCCAACAGAGTAGTATCACTGAAGCTTTCTTT	CASSVQQSSITEAFF
.	TRBJ2-7	.	TRBV5-1	TGCGCCAGCAGCTTGTGGGCTGGGTACGAGCAGTACTTC	CASSLWAGYEQYF
.	TRBJ1-3	.	TRBV6-6	TGTGCCAGCAGTTACGGGGGGGTCTTCTCTGGAAACACCATATATTTT	CASSYGGVFSGNTIYF
.	TRBJ2-7	.	TRBV6-6	TGTGCCAGCAGTTACGACAGGCTAACCTACGAGCAGTACTTC	CASSYDRLTYEQYF
TRBD2	TRBJ2-1	.	TRBV7-2	TGTGCCAGCAGCTCCAGGACTAGCGGGAGAAGTGAGCAGTTCTTC	CASSSRTSGRSEQFF
TRBD1	TRBJ1-5	.	TRBV28	TGTGCCAGCAGTCGGACAGGGGCCGGCAATCAGCCCCAGCATTTT	CASSRTGAGNQPQHF
TRBD2	TRBJ2-1	.	TRBV6-1	TGTGCCAGCAGTGCGACTAGCGGGAGGGCCGTCATGCTTTTTGAGCAGTTCTTC	CASSATSGRAVMLFEQFF
.	TRBJ1-3	.	TRBV9	TGTGCCAGCAGCGTAGCTCCCCGGGTTTCGGACTCGGGAAACACCATATATTTT	CASSVAPRVSDSGNTIYF
.	TRBJ2-7	once	TRBV7-3	TGTGCCAGCAGCCCAACAGGGAGAAACTACGAGCAGTACTTC	CASSPTGRNYEQYF
.	TRBJ1-5	.	TRBV2	TGTGCCAGCATAGCAGGGATGGATCAGCCCCAGCATTTT	CASIAGMDQPQHF
.	TRBJ2-3	.	TRBV6-5	TGTGCCAGCAGTTACGCGGGTACGCAGTATTTT	CASSYAGTQYF
.	TRBJ1-2	once	TRBV7-9	TGTGCCAGCAGCGATCGGGGTTCCTATGGCTACACCTTC	CASSDRGSYGYTF
.	TRBJ2-1	.	TRBV19	TGTGCCAGTAGTACCCCTTGGGGGGAGCAGTTCTTC	CASSTPWGEQFF
TRBD1	TRBJ1-5	.	TRBV30	TGTGCCTGGGGGACAGGCCCAGGGCCCCAGCATTTT	CAWGTGPGPQHF
TRBD2	TRBJ2-7	.	TRBV27	TGTGCCAGCACCCATATAGCGGGAGGAGGCGATAAGTACTTC	CASTHIAGGGDKYF
.	TRBJ1-5	.	TRBV7-2	TGTGCCAGCAGCCCAACGAATCAGCCCCAGCATTTT	CASSPTNQPQHF
.	TRBJ2-4	.	TRBV18	TGTGCCAGCTCAACGACAGATACCAAAAACATTCAGTACTTC	CASSTTDTKNIQYF
TRBD1	TRBJ2-7	.	TRBV5-1	TGCGCCAGCAGCTTGAGTGGGGGACAGAAATACGAGCAGTACTTC	CASSLSGGQKYEQYF
.	TRBJ2-1	.	TRBV29-1	TGCAGCGTTGCTCTTTTGGCCTACAATGAGCAGTTCTTC	CSVALLAYNEQFF
TRBD1	TRBJ1-1	.	TRBV9	TGTGCCAGCAGCGTAGGAGCCCTACAGGGGGCCGGTGAAGCTTTCTTT	CASSVGALQGAGEAFF
TRBD2	TRBJ2-7	.	TRBV9	TGTGCCAGCAGCCGGTCCGGGACTAGCCCCAACTACGAGCAGTACTTC	CASSRSGTSPNYEQYF
TRBD2	TRBJ2-1	few	TRBV5-1	TGCGCCAGCAGCTCGGGACTAGCGGGGGACAATGAGCAGTTCTTC	CASSSGLAGDNEQFF
TRBD2	TRBJ2-1	.	TRBV5-1	TGCGCCAGCAGCTTGAGTGGGGCGGGGGACTACAATGAGCAGTTCTTC	CASSLSGAGDYNEQFF
.	TRBJ2-3	.	TRBV19	TGTGCCAGCGGGTGGTTGGAGGGTATCACGCAGTATTTT	CASGWLEGITQYF
.	TRBJ2-7	.	TRBV29-1	TGCAGCGTTCTGAAGCCTCTCTTCCACGAGCAGTACTTC	CSVLKPLFHEQYF
.	TRBJ2-1	.	TRBV2	TGTGCCAGCAGCGGGGACTCCTACAATGAGCAGTTCTTC	CASSGDSYNEQFF
.	TRBJ2-7	.	TRBV5-6	TGTGCCAGCAGCTACGGGGTGGTCCGAGGACGGGGGTACGAGCAGTACTTC	CASSYGVVRGRGYEQYF
TRBD1	TRBJ2-7	.	TRBV6-1	TGTGCCAGCAGCATGCAGGGGGAAGGCTCCTACGAGCAGTACTTC	CASSMQGEGSYEQYF
TRBD1	TRBJ2-7	.	TRBV5-4	TGTGCCAGCAGCTTGGGCGGCGGACAGGGGGCCTACGAGCAGTACTTC	CASSLGGGQGAYEQYF
.	TRBJ2-2	.	TRBV28	TGTGCCAGCAGCCCTGGGGGGGCGGTGCGAGAGCTGTTTTTT	CASSPGGAVRELFF
.	TRBJ2-7	.	TRBV7-7	TGTGCTAGCAGCTTAACGGACAGCTACGAGCAGTACTTC	CASSLTDSYEQYF
.	TRBJ2-7	.	TRBV5-1	TGCGCCAGCAGCTTGGAAGGGGGTATAATCTACGAGCAGTACTTC	CASSLEGGIIYEQYF
.	TRBJ2-7	.	TRBV7-9	TGTGCCAGCAGCCCCGGACCTTTACAATACGAGCAGTACTTC	CASSPGPLQYEQYF
.	TRBJ2-2	.	TRBV5-4	TGTGCCAGCAGCACCCAGGGATCCGGGGAGCTGTTTTTT	CASSTQGSGELFF
.	TRBJ2-3	.	TRBV29-1	TGCAGCCACGAGGCTCTCGATACGCAGTATTTT	CSHEALDTQYF
TRBD1	TRBJ2-5	.	TRBV7-9	TGTGCCAGCAGCTTAGCGACAGGGGGCTTAGAGACCCAGTACTTC	CASSLATGGLETQYF
TRBD1	TRBJ2-1	.	TRBV2	TGTGCCAGCAGAGAATCCGGGACAGGGGGTTACAATGAGCAGTTCTTC	CASRESGTGGYNEQFF
.	TRBJ1-5	.	TRBV28	TGTGCCAGCAGTACCCGTGGTGGGTCAGTTCAGCCCCAGCATTTT	CASSTRGGSVQPQHF
.	TRBJ2-5	.	TRBV5-4	TGTGCCAGCAGCTTGGTCGATGAGACCCAGTACTTC	CASSLVDETQYF
.	TRBJ1-3	.	TRBV5-1	TGCGCCAGCAGGGGGCTTATCTCTGGAAACACCATATATTTT	CASRGLISGNTIYF
.	TRBJ2-2	.	TRBV6-1	TGTGCCAGCAGTGAAGGGCTTGGAGGCCTGAACACCGGGGAGCTGTTTTTT	CASSEGLGGLNTGELFF
TRBD1	TRBJ2-1	.	TRBV7-9	TGTGCCAGCAGCAAGAGACAGGGGTCAAATGAGCAGTTCTTC	CASSKRQGSNEQFF
.	TRBJ2-7	.	TRBV7-6	TGTGCCAGCAGCCCCCCCGGGGTCTACGAGCAGTACTTC	CASSPPGVYEQYF
.	TRBJ2-1	.	TRBV18	TGTGCCAGCTCACCATCCGGGCACAATGAGCAGTTCTTC	CASSPSGHNEQFF
TRBD2	TRBJ2-1	.	TRBV7-9	TGTGCCAGCAGCCGGGGGACTAGCGGGAGCAATGAGCAGTTCTTC	CASSRGTSGSNEQFF
TRBD1	TRBJ1-4	.	TRBV5-1	TGCGCCAGCAGCGGACCGACAGGGGTTAATGAAAAACTGTTTTTT	CASSGPTGVNEKLFF
TRBD1	TRBJ1-1	.	TRBV18	TGTGCCAGCCTAGAGAGGGGGCTAGAAACTGAAGCTTTCTTT	CASLERGLETEAFF
.	TRBJ2-5	.	TRBV25-1	TGTGCCAGCAGTGACCAGGGGGGCAGGGAGACCCAGTACTTC	CASSDQGGRETQYF
.	TRBJ2-3	.	TRBV5-1	TGCGCCAGCAGCTTGGAGGGTATAGCTAGCACAGATACGCAGTATTTT	CASSLEGIASTDTQYF
.	TRBJ2-1	.	TRBV29-1	TGCAGCGTTGAAACGGGTTTTGGTAATGAGCAGTTCTTC	CSVETGFGNEQFF
.	TRBJ2-7	.	TRBV5-4	TGTGCCAGCAGTCAGCAGCTCCACGAGCAGTACTTC	CASSQQLHEQYF
.	TRBJ2-3	.	TRBV28	TGTGCCAGCAACGTGGAAGGCACAGATACGCAGTATTTT	CASNVEGTDTQYF
TRBD1	TRBJ2-2	.	TRBV5-1	TGCGCCAGCAGCGCGACAGGGACCTTCTCCGGGGAGCTGTTTTTT	CASSATGTFSGELFF
TRBD1	TRBJ1-1	.	TRBV15	TGTGCCACCAGCAGACGGACAGGGAGAGGGGCTGAAGCTTTCTTT	CATSRRTGRGAEAFF
TRBD2	TRBJ2-4	.	TRBV5-1	TGCGCCAGCAGCTTGGGGACGGGAGGGCCTGGCAAAAACATTCAGTACTTC	CASSLGTGGPGKNIQYF
.	TRBJ2-7	.	TRBV30	TGTGCCTGGAGTACCCGCGGGACATACTCCTACGAGCAGTACTTC	CAWSTRGTYSYEQYF
.	TRBJ1-1	.	TRBV19	TGTGCCAGTAGTATTAGGGGGGGATTAGCTGAAGCTTTCTTT	CASSIRGGLAEAFF
.	TRBJ2-7	.	TRBV10-2	TGCGCCAGCAGTGAGTCGAGGGTGGCGGTCGAGCAGTACTTC	CASSESRVAVEQYF